Each of the 26 T cell receptor beta chains below was sequenced from the same sample in a study of chemoradiotherapy in HPV16-positive cancers. The protocol was immunoSEQ multiplex PCR, while the TCRdb copy is restricted to in-frame clones and leaves out a portion. The sample carries 600 or so clones, roughly 94% recorded once. The sequencing here drew on tumor tissue, taken from a patient who underwent chemoradiotherapy. The receptor set was obtained from a human donor with HPV-associated anogenital cancer.

This chain uses TRBV29-1 with TRBJ2-2; no clear D. CDR1 and CDR2 from the germline V gene are SQVTM and ANQGSEA. The germline V and J ends were trimmed by 2 bases and 0 bases, with 4 bases remaining between them. This CDR3 has 13 residues. The CDR3 sequence: CSVETPNTGELFF. For the CDR3, the DNA is TGCAGCGTTGAAACCCCGAACACCGGGGAGCTGTTTTTT.

This chain links TRBV5-1 with TRBJ2-3; D gene unclear. Trimming stripped 4 bases from V and 0 bases from J, with 6 bases between. The germline CDR1 and CDR2 sequences are SGHRS and YFSETQ. This CDR3 has 13 amino acids. CDR3 in DNA: TGCGCCAGCAGCCCGGACAGCACAGATACGCAGTATTTT. Amino acid sequence: CASSPDSTDTQYF.

The rearrangement joins TRBV5-1 to TRBJ2-7, with D possibly matching TRBD2 (5 bases). The CDR3 spans 16 residues. CDR1 and CDR2 from the germline V gene are SGHRS and YFSETQ. V lost 1 base and J lost 0, with 14 bases in between. CDR3 nucleotides: TGCGCCAGCAGCTTGATCCAAGGAGGCAGCTCCTACGAGCAGTACTTC. It yields the protein CASSLIQGGSSYEQYF. The full variable domain, with the rest looked up from reference TRBV5-1 and TRBJ2-7, is KAGVTQTPRYLIKTRGQQVTLSCSPISGHRSVSWYQQTPGQGLQFLFEYFSETQRNKGNFPGRFSGRQFSNSRSEMNVSTLELGDSALYLCASSLIQGGSSYEQYFGPGTRLTVT.

The rearrangement uses TRBV7-8 and TRBJ2-2; D possibly corresponds to TRBD2 (6 bases). V gave up 2 bases and J gave up 1 base, with 11 bases separating them. The CDR3 loop spans 16 amino acids. From germline, CDR1 is SGHVS and CDR2 FQNEAQ. The CDR3 loop reads CASSLPRDWNTGELFF. Written as DNA, the CDR3 is TGTGCCAGCAGCTTACCCCGGGACTGGAACACCGGGGAGCTGTTTTTT.

This rearrangement joins TRBV6-1 to TRBJ1-1; D remains ambiguous. Germline V gene lookup returns CDR1 MNHNS and CDR2 SASEGT. V was clipped by 7 bases and J by 7 bases, with 10 bases between them. This CDR3 is built from 11 residues. CDR3 bases: TGTGCCAGCATAGGGCAGATTGAAGCTTTCTTT. Its protein product is CASIGQIEAFF.

The chain has TRBV7-9 and TRBJ1-1, with D unclear. The germline gives CDR1 SEHNR, CDR2 FQNEAQ (reference sequence). CDR3 length: 13 amino acids. V lost 3 bases and J 1 base, leaving 6 bases between the germline ends. CDR3 DNA sequence: TGTGCCAGCAGCTTCAGTCAGAACACTGAAGCTTTCTTT. It translates to CASSFSQNTEAFF.

The count of this clone is one. V gene TRBV30 combines with J gene TRBJ2-7, with TRBD2 as a possible D gene (5 bases). The CDR3 extends over 14 amino acids. Trimming stripped 0 bases from V and 2 bases from J, with 11 bases between. Per germline, CDR1 GTSNPN and CDR2 SVGIG (reference sequence). The CDR3: CAWSVQSGTYEQYF. The DNA of the CDR3 is TGTGCCTGGAGTGTACAAAGCGGCACCTACGAGCAGTACTTC. The whole variable domain, filled in from reference TRBV30 and TRBJ2-7, reads SQTIHQWPATLVQPVGSPLSLECTVEGTSNPNLYWYRQAAGRGLQLLFYSVGIGQISSEVPQNLSASRPQDRQFILSSKKLLLSDSGFYLCAWSVQSGTYEQYFGPGTRLTVT.

CDR3 DNA: TGTGCCAGCAGTCAGCGGCGCTCTCATCAGCCCCAGCATTTT. This translates into CASSQRRSHQPQHF. The chain couples TRBV27 to TRBJ1-5; D is undetermined. The germline V gene encodes CDR1 MNHEY and CDR2 SMNVEV (reference sequence). V shed 5 bases and J shed 5 bases, with 13 bases lying between them. The CDR3 is 14 residues long.

The chain has TRBV7-9 and TRBJ1-1; D ambiguous. Between the trimmed V and J ends, which lost 6 bases and 7 bases, there was a span of 15 bases. CDR3 length equals 13 residues. Germline-derived CDR1 and CDR2 are SEHNR and FQNEAQ (reference sequence). The CDR3 nucleotides read TGTGCCAGCAGATCGGGTCCGGAGAATGAAGCTTTCTTT. It specifies CASRSGPENEAFF.

This clone was counted a single time. This chain links TRBV25-1 with TRBJ1-5, with a possible D match to TRBD1 (5 bases). Germline-derived CDR1 and CDR2 are MGHDK and SYGVNS. V lost 7 bases, J lost 2 bases, and 15 bases lay in between. This CDR3 has 15 residues. This chain's CDR3 is CASTQPGLGNQPQHF. CDR3 sequence (DNA): TGTGCCAGCACACAACCAGGGTTAGGCAATCAGCCCCAGCATTTT.

The chain joins TRBV30 to TRBJ2-3; D is ambiguous. This CDR3 comprises 15 residues. V shed 4 bases and J shed 5 bases, with 19 bases lying between them. Germline values: CDR1 GTSNPN, CDR2 SVGIG (reference sequence). CDR3: CAWIRRKGLQDTQYF. CDR3 DNA: TGTGCCTGGATTCGTAGAAAGGGCCTGCAAGATACGCAGTATTTT.

In nucleotides, the CDR3 is TGTGCCAGCAGTTTTGTCCACACAGATACGCAGTATTTT. It codes for CASSFVHTDTQYF. This chain links TRBV27 with TRBJ2-3; D is uncertain. Trimming removed 3 bases from V and 2 bases from J, with 6 bases in between. CDR3 size: 13 residues. Germline assignment: CDR1 MNHEY and CDR2 SMNVEV (reference sequence).

The V and J genes are TRBV9 and TRBJ1-1; D is unresolved. CDR1 and CDR2 from the germline V gene are SGDLS and YYNGEE. The CDR3 contains 14 residues. V gave up 3 bases and J gave up 1 base, with 10 bases separating them. CDR3 loop: CASSDPAGNTEAFF. In nucleotides, the CDR3 is TGTGCCAGCAGCGACCCGGCAGGGAACACTGAAGCTTTCTTT.

The V and J genes are TRBV7-3 and TRBJ2-2; no firm D call. CDR3 length: 14 amino acids. Germline V gives CDR1 SGHTA, CDR2 FQGTGA. Trimming stripped 5 bases from V and 1 base from J, with 8 bases between. CDR3 sequence (DNA): TGTGCCAGCAGCCTGGGGATGAACACCGGGGAGCTGTTTTTT. It yields the protein CASSLGMNTGELFF.

The chain couples TRBV29-1 to TRBJ1-1; D might be TRBD1 (6 bases). Between the trimmed V and J ends, which lost 3 bases and 9 bases, there was a span of 14 bases. Germline CDR1 and CDR2: SQVTM and ANQGSEA. The CDR3 spans 12 residues. CDR3 nucleotides: TGCAGCGTTGACGGGGGGGACAACAAAGCTTTCTTT. It translates to CSVDGGDNKAFF. Full variable domain (outside the CDR3, taken from reference TRBV29-1 and TRBJ1-1): SAVISQKPSRDICQRGTSLTIQCQVDSQVTMMFWYRQQPGQSLTLIATANQGSEATYESGFVIDKFPISRPNLTFSTLTVSNMSPEDSSIYLCSVDGGDNKAFFGQGTRLTVV.

This sequence joins TRBV5-1 and TRBJ2-3; weak D call: TRBD2 (7 bases). The V gene lost 2 bases and the J gene lost 2 bases, with 12 bases spanning the gap. CDR3 size: 15 residues. Germline V gives CDR1 SGHRS, CDR2 YFSETQ. The CDR3 DNA reads as TGCGCCAGCAGCTTTGGGGGGGCTTACACAGATACGCAGTATTTT. The encoded protein is CASSFGGAYTDTQYF.

The chain carries TRBV10-1 and TRBJ2-7, with 16 positions matching TRBD2. Germline V gene sequence: CDR1 WNHNN, CDR2 SYGVQD (reference sequence). CDR3 size: 15 residues. Germline trimming cut 3 bases from V and 7 bases from J; bases unmatched to any gene: 3. The CDR3 sequence: CASSDPGLAGGEQYF. Here the CDR3 DNA reads TGCGCCAGCAGTGATCCGGGACTAGCGGGAGGGGAGCAGTACTTC.

The chain employs TRBV14 and TRBJ2-7, with D perhaps TRBD1 or TRBD2 (5 bases each). The ends were cut back, 1 base at V and 5 bases at J, with 15 bases in the middle. The germline gives CDR1 SGHDN, CDR2 FVKESK. The CDR3 extends over 15 amino acids. CDR3 DNA: TGTGCCAGCAGCCAAGGGGACCGGAGGTGGGACGAGCAGTACTTC. Residues: CASSQGDRRWDEQYF.

This chain connects TRBV11-2 to TRBJ2-7; weak D call: TRBD1 (5 bases). There are 13 residues in the CDR3. In germline, CDR1 is SGHAT, CDR2 FQNNGV. V was cut by 1 base and J by 6 bases, with 10 bases left in between. Written as DNA, the CDR3 is TGTGCCAGCAGCTTAGGCCCTGGGGCCGAGCAGTACTTC. It encodes CASSLGPGAEQYF.

The J gene is TRBJ2-2, the V gene TRBV5-1; TRBD2 might be the D (6 bases). Trimming cost V 0 bases and J 4 bases, with 13 bases left between them. Per germline, CDR1 SGHRS and CDR2 YFSETQ. CDR3 length equals 16 residues. The CDR3 coding sequence is TGCGCCAGCAGCTTGGTCGCGGGGAGGAGCACCGGGGAGCTGTTTTTT. It specifies CASSLVAGRSTGELFF.

The CDR3 DNA is TGTGCCAGCTCGGACAGGTTAAATGAAAAACTGTTTTTT. Translated, it gives CASSDRLNEKLFF. The rearrangement joins TRBV18 to TRBJ1-4; TRBD1 matches 7 bases. CDR1 and CDR2 (germline): KGHSH, LQKENI. The CDR3 has 13 amino acids. With V trimmed by 6 bases and J by 5 bases, 3 bases remained unmatched.

The CDR3 reads CASTTTGYGTEAFF. The CDR3 DNA follows: TGTGCCAGTACCACGACAGGGTACGGCACTGAAGCTTTCTTT. The chain is built from TRBV19 and TRBJ1-1, with 7 bases lining up with TRBD1. CDR3 length: 14 amino acids. Germline V gives CDR1 LNHDA, CDR2 SQIVND (reference sequence). V lost 7 bases and J lost 4; bases outside the gene matches: 9.

V is TRBV11-2 and J is TRBJ1-1; D is ambiguous. Germline CDR1 SGHAT, CDR2 FQNNGV. The CDR3 contains 15 residues. V lost 1 base and J lost 3, with 12 bases in between. The CDR3, as DNA: TGTGCCAGCAGCTTAGGTTCTAATCGGGACACTGAAGCTTTCTTT. Translation gives CASSLGSNRDTEAFF.

The chain uses TRBV6-1 and TRBJ1-2; D gene unclear. The CDR3 spans 15 residues. Germline loops: CDR1 MNHNS, CDR2 SASEGT. Trimming took off 1 base at V and 2 bases at J, with 11 bases between the two ends. The CDR3 loop is CASSEVVGRNYGYTF. The CDR3 DNA reads TGTGCCAGCAGTGAAGTAGTCGGCAGAAACTATGGCTACACCTTC.

The V call is TRBV6-1, the J call TRBJ2-7; D unclear. The length of the CDR3 is 13 residues. Germline V gene data show CDR1 as MNHNS and CDR2 as SASEGT. V was pared by 4 bases and J by 3 bases, with 10 bases between. CDR3 in amino acids: CASSAQDRYEQYF. CDR3 DNA: TGTGCCAGCAGTGCGCAAGACCGCTACGAGCAGTACTTC.

This CDR3 is CASSSLGLAGAQQFF. CDR3 coding DNA: TGTGCCAGCAGCTCCCTGGGACTAGCGGGAGCGCAGCAGTTCTTC. This chain joins TRBV7-2 and TRBJ2-1; TRBD2 aligns across 14 bases. This CDR3 is built from 15 residues. Germline V gives CDR1 SGHTA, CDR2 FQGNSA. The V segment lost 4 bases and the J segment 11 bases; nucleotides outside the gene matches: 7.